This T cell receptor beta chain was retrieved from a study of CD8+ T cells in alopecia areata. Study information: Severity in treated patients was scored by percentage of scalp area affected.

There are a few counts of this clone. Its antigen is currently unknown. The authors extracted RNA and reverse transcribed it into cDNA as the sequencing template. Using immunoSEQ multiplex PCR, the repertoire was profiled, and TCRdb retains in-frame clones only, with some absent. Here the sample spans some 210,000 clones, roughly three fifths being singletons. General study points: Numerous expanded lesional clones remained in scalp and blood during tofacitinib.

Per germline, CDR1 GTSNPN and CDR2 SVGIG (reference sequence). V was trimmed by 1 base and J by 4 bases, leaving 13 bases between them. The CDR3 is made up of 14 amino acids. Documented treatment: oral pan-JAK inhibitor, 5-10 mg twice daily. As part of sample collection, lesional scalp punch biopsies and peripheral blood were taken from alopecia areata patients. Sorting separated CD4+ and CD8+ T cells out of PBMCs. The V gene is TRBV30, the J gene TRBJ2-5; D unresolved. This clonotype originated in a human donor with alopecia areata. The material was CD4+ T cells sorted from blood, obtained at week 44, from a patient treated with tofacitinib. CDR3 sequence (DNA): TGTGCCTGGAGTGAATCTAGATTCAGAGAGACCCAGTACTTC. It codes for CAWSESRFRETQYF.